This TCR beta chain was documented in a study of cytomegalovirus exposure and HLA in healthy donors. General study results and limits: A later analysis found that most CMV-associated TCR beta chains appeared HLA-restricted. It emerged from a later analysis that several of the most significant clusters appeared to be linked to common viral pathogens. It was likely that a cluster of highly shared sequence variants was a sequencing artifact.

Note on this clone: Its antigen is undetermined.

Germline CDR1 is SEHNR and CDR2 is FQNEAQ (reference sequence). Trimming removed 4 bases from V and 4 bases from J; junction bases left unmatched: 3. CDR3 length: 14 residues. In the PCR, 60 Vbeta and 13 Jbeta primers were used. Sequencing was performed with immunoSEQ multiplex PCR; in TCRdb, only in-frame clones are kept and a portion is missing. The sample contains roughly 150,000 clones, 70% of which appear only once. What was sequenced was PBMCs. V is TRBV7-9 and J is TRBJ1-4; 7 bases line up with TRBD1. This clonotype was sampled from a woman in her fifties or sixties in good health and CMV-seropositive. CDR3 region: CASSSTGFNEKLFF. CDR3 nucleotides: TGTGCCAGCAGCTCGACAGGGTTTAATGAAAAACTGTTTTTT.